This T cell receptor (beta chain) was found in a study of blood T cells in healthy people across ages. The study, taken as a whole, reports: The diversity estimates, figures obtained from one million T cells, were considered underestimates. TCR beta diversity was tightly associated with the proportion of naive T cells.

The trim removed 4 bases at V and 3 bases at J, leaving 12 bases unmatched. The germline CDR1 and CDR2 sequences are MDHEN and SYDVKM. The CDR3 spans 18 residues. Primed by a sample-barcoded 5' primer and a J-beta primer mix, a second PCR proceeded for about 6 to 11 cycles. A single record per CDR3 protein comes from TCRdb applying MiXCR to the 5' RACE reads. The repertoire holds approximately 2,000,000 distinct CDR3 sequences, with roughly two fifths as singletons. The donors, healthy Caucasians from Russia, were aged 6 to 90. Concerning this clonotype itself: As yet, its antigen is unknown.

The chain combines TRBV28 with TRBJ2-7, with 13 bases that match TRBD2. What was sequenced was blood. This clonotype was sampled from a human donor in good health. The CDR3 region is CASSWRTSGGADNYEQYF. The CDR3 DNA sequence: TGTGCCAGCAGTTGGAGGACTAGCGGGGGAGCGGATAACTACGAGCAGTACTTC. Filled out from reference TRBV28 and TRBJ2-7, the complete variable domain reads DVKVTQSSRYLVKRTGEKVFLECVQDMDHENMFWYRQDPGLGLRLIYFSYDVKMKEKGDIPEGYSVSREKKERFSLILESASTNQTSMYLCASSWRTSGGADNYEQYFGPGTRLTVT.